One TCR beta chain is described in this entry. The specificity of this receptor is unknown. No per-base quality is available; no much larger clone lies one base away. The data originate from a study of patients and donors after allogeneic stem cell transplantation (dated by TCRdb to about 2020). Library construction relied on RT-PCR. Sequenced on a NextSeq 550. The public reads were run again by TCRdb, first through fastp at Q25 and then through MiXCR, and only productive beta chains were kept. Rows are combined by CDR3 protein, so each entry shows the most common genes and DNA. The sample data list hundreds of thousands of distinct CDR3 sequences, and 16% of these were observed just once. The ten largest make up less than 8% of the sample. Deletion took 5 bases off V and 3 bases off J, with a span of 8 bases between the germline ends. From cysteine to phenylalanine, the CDR3 is 12 amino acids long. The retained sequence is limited to the CDR3, 36 bases, with the frame set at the first base.

Recombination joined TRBV12-3 or TRBV12-4 with TRBJ2-7; the D gene is unclear. The sequencing input was blood, either unsorted or a sorted T cell fraction (not recorded which). This receptor was taken from a human donor who was either an allogeneic HSCT recipient or a stem cell or donor lymphocyte infusion donor (not recorded which). It is not recorded whose cells these are; they may come from a transplant donor. The DNA sequence reads TGTGCCAGCAGTATCCACTTCTACGAGCAGTACTTC. This translates into CASSIHFYEQYF.